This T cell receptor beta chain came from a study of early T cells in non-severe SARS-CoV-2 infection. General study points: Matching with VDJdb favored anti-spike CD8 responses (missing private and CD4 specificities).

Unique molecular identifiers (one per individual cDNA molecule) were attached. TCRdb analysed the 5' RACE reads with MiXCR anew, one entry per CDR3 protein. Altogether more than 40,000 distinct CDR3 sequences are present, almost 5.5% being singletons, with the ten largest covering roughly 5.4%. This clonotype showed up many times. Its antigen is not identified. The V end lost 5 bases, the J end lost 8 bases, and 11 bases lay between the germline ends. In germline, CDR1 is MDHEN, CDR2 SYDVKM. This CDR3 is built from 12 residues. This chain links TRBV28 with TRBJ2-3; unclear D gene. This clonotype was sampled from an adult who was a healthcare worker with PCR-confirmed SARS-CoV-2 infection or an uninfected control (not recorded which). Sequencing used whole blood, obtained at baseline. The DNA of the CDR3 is TGTGCCAGCAGTCGGCGTTGGGGTACGCAGTATTTT. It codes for CASSRRWGTQYF. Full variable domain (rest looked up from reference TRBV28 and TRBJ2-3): DVKVTQSSRYLVKRTGEKVFLECVQDMDHENMFWYRQDPGLGLRLIYFSYDVKMKEKGDIPEGYSVSREKKERFSLILESASTNQTSMYLCASSRRWGTQYFGPGTRLTVL.